These 3 T cell receptor beta chains originate from one sample sequenced in a study of cytomegalovirus exposure and HLA in healthy donors. The PCR made use of 60 Vbeta and 13 Jbeta primers. This table comes from immunoSEQ multiplex PCR, and its TCRdb copy is limited to in-frame clones, with some not included. The sample holds approximately 140,000 clones, 65% to 80% seen once. The specimen sequenced was PBMCs. The receptors shown here come from a woman aged 45-60 years in good health and CMV-seropositive.

This chain joins TRBV5-1 and TRBJ2-3; 11 nucleotides agree with TRBD2. CDR1 and CDR2 from the germline V gene are SGHRS and YFSETQ. V lost 4 bases to trimming and J lost 4 bases; unmatched junction nucleotides: 11. The CDR3 length is 17 residues. CDR3 region: CASSRSTSGGSADTQYF. The CDR3 DNA follows: TGCGCCAGCAGCCGAAGTACTAGCGGGGGATCCGCAGATACGCAGTATTTT.

This clone was recorded only once. This chain connects TRBV4-2 to TRBJ2-7, with TRBD2 matching over 16 bases. Germline V gene sequence: CDR1 LGHNA, CDR2 YNFKEQ. The CDR3 totals 17 residues. The trim removed 4 bases at V and 1 base at J, leaving 4 bases unmatched. The CDR3 reads CASSPGLAGGDSYEQYF. In DNA form, the CDR3 reads TGTGCCAGCAGCCCGGGACTAGCGGGGGGGGATTCCTACGAGCAGTACTTC.

The chain is built from TRBV14 and TRBJ2-1; 13 bases align to TRBD2. V lost 0 bases to trimming and J lost 10 bases; unmatched junction nucleotides: 6. The CDR3 runs 16 residues. Germline values: CDR1 SGHDN, CDR2 FVKESK. CDR3 residues: CASSQEPGLAGLEQFF. The DNA for the CDR3 is TGTGCCAGCAGCCAAGAACCGGGACTAGCGGGGTTGGAGCAGTTCTTC.